These 17 T cell receptor beta chains came from one sample sequenced in a study of OX40 agonist ivuxolimab in advanced cancers. Assay used: immunoSEQ multiplex PCR; TCRdb lists only in-frame clones, some missing. In the table there are about 79,000 clones, about 89% of which are singletons. The sequenced sample was CD4+ or CD8+ T cells sorted from blood, obtained in a trial of the OX40 agonist ivuxolimab. These receptors were taken from an adult with an advanced solid tumor such as melanoma, head and neck, liver or kidney cancer.

The genes are TRBV13 and TRBJ2-7; D possibly uses TRBD1 or TRBD2 (6 bases each). The CDR3 length is 16 residues. CDR1 PRHDT and CDR2 FYEKMQ come from the germline V gene (reference sequence). V shed 6 bases and J shed 5 bases, with 23 bases lying between them. The CDR3 here is CASSITHREVGNEQYF. In DNA form, the CDR3 reads TGTGCCAGCAGTATAACCCACAGGGAGGTCGGGAACGAGCAGTACTTC.

The chain recombines TRBV5-1 with TRBJ2-1, with 8 bases lining up with TRBD1. This CDR3 spans 14 amino acids. Germline loops: CDR1 SGHRS, CDR2 YFSETQ. The V segment lost 2 bases and the J segment 10 bases; nucleotides outside the gene matches: 8. The CDR3 sequence is CASSLPQGAGEQFF. CDR3 sequence (DNA): TGCGCCAGCAGCTTACCCCAGGGGGCGGGGGAGCAGTTCTTC.

The genes are TRBV19 and TRBJ2-5; no firm D call. The length of the CDR3 is 13 residues. Germline loops: CDR1 LNHDA, CDR2 SQIVND (reference sequence). Trimming removed 5 bases from V and 2 bases from J, with 9 bases in between. CDR3 residues: CASSGQEQETQYF. The CDR3 region has the DNA TGTGCCAGTAGTGGCCAGGAACAAGAGACCCAGTACTTC.

Notes on this clone: The junction departs from germline at one end; a sequencing error may be responsible. The rearrangement uses TRBV27 and TRBJ2-7; 9 bases line up with TRBD1. The length of the CDR3 is 14 residues. In germline, CDR1 is MNHEY, CDR2 SMNVEV (reference sequence). CDR3 sequence: CVSSLGQGLYEQYF. The CDR3 region has the DNA TGTGTCAGCAGTCTCGGACAGGGGCTGTATGAGCAGTACTTC.

This sequence joins TRBV5-1 and TRBJ1-1; D uncertain. Looked up from germline, CDR1 is SGHRS and CDR2 is YFSETQ. There are 14 residues in the CDR3. V dropped 1 base and J dropped 1 base, with 8 bases sitting between them. CDR3 nucleotide sequence: TGCGCCAGCAGCTTGACAGCGGCGAACACTGAAGCTTTCTTT. Translated: CASSLTAANTEAFF.

The chain carries TRBV11-2 and TRBJ2-1; D tentatively reads TRBD1 or TRBD2 (5 bases each). The CDR3 covers 16 residues. The germline gives CDR1 SGHAT, CDR2 FQNNGV. V dropped 0 bases and J dropped 10 bases, with 19 bases sitting between them. The CDR3 nucleotides read TGTGCCAGCAGCTTAGAGTCGGGACGACTTCGCTACGAGCAGTTCTTC. As protein: CASSLESGRLRYEQFF.

The chain employs TRBV13 and TRBJ2-3, with 9 bases identical to TRBD1. This CDR3 spans 18 amino acids. V was pared by 5 bases and J by 1 base, with 13 bases of the junction left unmatched. Germline CDR1 reads PRHDT; CDR2 reads FYEKMQ (reference sequence). This CDR3 reads CASSLDRDRDVGTDTQYF. The CDR3 nucleotides are TGTGCCAGCAGCCTTGACCGGGACAGGGACGTAGGCACAGATACGCAGTATTTT.

The genes are TRBV13 and TRBJ2-7; 7 bases agree with TRBD1. Per the germline V gene, CDR1 is PRHDT and CDR2 is FYEKMQ (reference sequence). This CDR3 comprises 14 residues. V lost 5 bases, J lost 0 bases, and 4 bases stayed unmatched. The CDR3 is CASSTQGTSYEQYF. In DNA, the CDR3 is TGTGCCAGCAGCACACAGGGGACCTCCTACGAGCAGTACTTC.

The rearrangement links TRBV5-6 to TRBJ1-2; D may be TRBD1 (5 bases). The CDR3 is 15 residues long. V was cut by 3 bases and J by 8 bases, with 20 bases left in between. Germline CDR1 SGHDT, CDR2 YYEEEE. The CDR3 DNA reads as TGTGCCAGCAGCTCCGAGACAGATGGAATGGGGGGCTACACCTTC. Amino acids: CASSSETDGMGGYTF.

The V call is TRBV15, the J call TRBJ2-1, with 14 bases aligning to TRBD2. The CDR3 sequence is 18 residues long. Germline V gene sequence: CDR1 LNHNV, CDR2 YYDKDF (reference sequence). V dropped 3 bases and J dropped 1; count of bases not matched to a gene: 5. The CDR3 sequence is CATSRTWTSGRSYNEQFF. Written as DNA, the CDR3 is TGTGCCACCAGCAGGACGTGGACTAGCGGGAGGTCCTACAATGAGCAGTTCTTC.

The chain is built from TRBV12-5 and TRBJ2-5, with D tentatively TRBD2 (5 bases). The germline V and J ends were trimmed by 5 bases and 2 bases, with 9 bases remaining between them. CDR1 and CDR2 (germline): LGHNT, FRNRAP. This CDR3 contains 13 residues. CDR3 in amino acids: CASGPGSQETQYF. The CDR3 DNA reads TGTGCTAGTGGTCCGGGAAGTCAAGAGACCCAGTACTTC. Drawing the rest from reference TRBV12-5 and TRBJ2-5, the complete variable domain is DARVTQTPRHKVTEMGQEVTMRCQPILGHNTVFWYRQTMMQGLELLAYFRNRAPLDDSGMPKDRFSAEMPDATLATLKIQPSEPRDSAVYFCASGPGSQETQYFGPGTRLLVL.

V gene TRBV7-3 combines with J gene TRBJ2-7, with D perhaps matching TRBD1 or TRBD2 (6 bases each). The CDR3 is 14 residues long. Trimming removed 6 bases from V and 0 bases from J, with 12 bases in between. The germline V gene encodes CDR1 SGHTA and CDR2 FQGTGA. CDR3 residues: CASSLGGGSYEQYF. The CDR3 DNA reads TGTGCCAGCAGTTTAGGGGGAGGCTCCTACGAGCAGTACTTC.

V gene TRBV5-1 combines with J gene TRBJ1-4; D not certain. The CDR3 loop spans 16 amino acids. CDR1 is SGHRS and CDR2 is YFSETQ in the germline V gene. V was cut by 0 bases and J by 0 bases, with 9 bases left in between. CDR3 sequence (DNA): TGCGCCAGCAGCTTGGACACGGCAACAACTAATGAAAAACTGTTTTTT. Residues: CASSLDTATTNEKLFF.

This rearrangement joins TRBV30 to TRBJ2-7, with D tentatively TRBD1 or TRBD2 (6 bases each). V was shortened by 7 bases and J by 4 bases, with 23 bases between the two germline ends. CDR1 is GTSNPN, CDR2 SVGIG, per germline (reference sequence). The CDR3 has 15 residues. The CDR3 here is CAYNPRDSDRYEQYF. CDR3 nucleotide sequence: TGTGCCTACAACCCCCGGGACTCCGACAGGTACGAGCAGTACTTC.

This clone has just a few counts. The chain uses TRBV16 and TRBJ1-2; TRBD1 agrees at 8 bases. Germline CDR1 reads KGHSY; CDR2 reads FQNENV. J gave up 4 bases and V 0 bases, and 7 bases lay outside the gene matches. The CDR3 runs to 16 residues. CDR3 sequence: CASSQSVAGGIYGYTF. Written as DNA, the CDR3 is TGTGCCAGCAGCCAATCAGTGGCAGGGGGCATCTATGGCTACACCTTC.

Points on this clone: Sequence at one end of the junction differs from germline and may be a read error. V and J are TRBV7-7 and TRBJ2-7; tentatively, D is TRBD2 (6 bases). The V gene's germline CDR1 is SSHAT and CDR2 FNYEAQ (reference sequence). CDR3 size: 13 residues. CDR3 sequence (DNA): TGTGCTAGCAGCTTGTTGGCGGGAAACGAGCAGTACTTC. It encodes CASSLLAGNEQYF. The full variable domain, its missing parts supplied by reference TRBV7-7 and TRBJ2-7, is GAGVSQSPRYKVTKRGQDVTLRCDPISSHATLYWYQQALGQGPEFLTYFNYEAQPDKSGLPSDRFSAERPEGSISTLTIQRTEQRDSAMYRCASSLLAGNEQYFGPGTRLTVT.

The chain recombines TRBV6-1 with TRBJ1-5; tentative D call: TRBD1 (5 bases). Germline V gene data show CDR1 as MNHNS and CDR2 as SASEGT. Trimming stripped 2 bases from V and 1 base from J, with 9 bases between. This CDR3 spans 15 amino acids. Here the CDR3 DNA reads TGTGCCAGCAGTGAAACCCGACAGAGCAATCAGCCCCAGCATTTT. Translated, it gives CASSETRQSNQPQHF.